This T cell receptor (beta chain) was captured by sequencing in a study of blood T cell repertoires in COVID-19. The V and J ends lost 10 bases and 3 bases respectively, with 28 bases between them. The length of the CDR3 is 17 residues. Germline V CDR1 and CDR2: SGDLS, YYNGEE. Per the original methods: Estimates of nucleated cell counts were drawn from the amplification of reference gene primers. Clones were read by immunoSEQ multiplex PCR, and TCRdb kept only the in-frame ones, dropping some. The V and J calls and clone size come from that table; D and trimming were worked out from the DNA. The sample has a few hundred thousand clones; more than 70% are singletons.

The specimen sequenced was PBMCs or T cells enriched from blood (not recorded which). The TCR originated in a woman younger than 35 who had been exposed to COVID-19. The chain is built from TRBV9 and TRBJ1-1, with D maybe TRBD1 (5 bases). This CDR3 is CASGFGSTGPPYTEAFF. CDR3 nucleotide sequence: TGTGCCTCCGGTTTCGGCTCTACAGGCCCCCCTTACACTGAAGCTTTCTTT.